Listed here are 23 T cell receptor beta chains from one sample, sequenced in a study of beta chain features in type 1 diabetes. Findings of the study overall: The study found moderately but significantly shorter TCRB CDR3s in all four CD4+ subsets of Type 1 diabetes patients.

All of the isolated RNA was reverse transcribed, so expressed TCRB transcripts were sequenced. TCRdb's copy holds only in-frame clones and misses some; the assay was immunoSEQ multiplex PCR. The sample has under 850,000 clones, around an eighth seen once. These receptors have no known antigen. Sequenced sample: naive CD4+ T cells from blood. These receptors all stem from a man aged 18-30 years with type 1 diabetes.

V usage is TRBV19 and J usage is TRBJ1-2, with a weak D call TRBD1 (5 bases). Trimming pared 1 base from V and 3 bases from J, leaving 9 bases between. CDR1 is LNHDA and CDR2 is SQIVND in the germline V gene (reference sequence). CDR3 size: 14 residues. This chain's CDR3 is CASSIVWDHYGYTF. The CDR3 region has the DNA TGTGCCAGTAGTATAGTGTGGGACCACTATGGCTACACCTTC.

The chain carries TRBV5-1 and TRBJ2-4; possible D gene TRBD1, 5 bases. Trimming took 2 bases from V and 5 from J, leaving 14 bases between them. The germline gives CDR1 SGHRS, CDR2 YFSETQ. This CDR3 is 15 amino acids long. CDR3 in amino acids: CASSFSGMTENIQYF. The CDR3 DNA follows: TGCGCCAGCAGCTTTTCAGGGATGACCGAAAACATTCAGTACTTC.

This clone was counted a few times. A much bigger clone sits one base away, suggesting this may be a read error. The CDR3, as DNA: TGTGCCAGCAGCTACTACAATGAGCAGTTCTTC. It specifies CASSYYNEQFF. This chain uses TRBV5-8 with TRBJ2-1; D is ambiguous. Germline V gene lookup returns CDR1 SGHTS and CDR2 YDEGEE. V lost 3 bases to trimming and J lost 3 bases, with 1 base between them. The length of the CDR3 is 11 residues.

This clone was observed a few times. The gene calls are TRBV5-8 and TRBJ2-1, with a tentative D call TRBD1 (6 bases). Germline CDR1 reads SGHTS; CDR2 reads YDEGEE. The V end lost 3 bases, the J end lost 2 bases, and 15 bases lay between the germline ends. The CDR3 has 16 residues. The CDR3 sequence is CASSSHSGTTYNEQFF. In nucleotides, the CDR3 is TGTGCCAGCAGCTCGCACTCCGGGACAACCTACAATGAGCAGTTCTTC. Together with reference TRBV5-8 and TRBJ2-1, the CDR3 gives the full variable domain: EAGVTQSPTHLIKTRGQQATLRCSPISGHTSVYWYQQALGLGLQFLLWYDEGEERNRGNFPPRFSGRQFPNYSSELNVNALELEDSALYLCASSSHSGTTYNEQFFGPGTRLTVL.

This clone was recorded a few times. This chain links TRBV30 with TRBJ2-7, with TRBD1 matching over 7 bases. The germline V gene encodes CDR1 GTSNPN and CDR2 SVGIG (reference sequence). The J segment lost 2 bases and the V segment lost 5 bases, leaving 6 bases of the junction unmatched. There are 13 residues in the CDR3. The CDR3 loop reads CAWDRDSPYEQYF. DNA for the CDR3: TGTGCCTGGGATAGGGACAGCCCCTACGAGCAGTACTTC. The full variable domain, its missing parts supplied by reference TRBV30 and TRBJ2-7, is SQTIHQWPATLVQPVGSPLSLECTVEGTSNPNLYWYRQAAGRGLQLLFYSVGIGQISSEVPQNLSASRPQDRQFILSSKKLLLSDSGFYLCAWDRDSPYEQYFGPGTRLTVT.

This chain uses TRBV10-3 with TRBJ1-1; 9 bases line up with TRBD1. Per the germline V gene, CDR1 is ENHRY and CDR2 is SYGVKD. V lost 7 bases, J lost 4 bases, and 4 bases stayed unmatched. This CDR3 contains 13 residues. CDR3 amino acids: CAITGQGTTEAFF. DNA of the CDR3: TGTGCCATCACCGGACAGGGGACCACTGAAGCTTTCTTT.

This clone appeared many times. The identical CDR3 is also encoded by other nucleotide sequences in the sample. The V and J genes are TRBV28 and TRBJ1-2; D might be TRBD1 (6 bases). In germline, CDR1 is MDHEN, CDR2 SYDVKM. The V gene lost 2 bases and the J gene lost 2 bases, with 6 bases spanning the gap. This CDR3 region has 13 residues. The CDR3 loop is CASSLGQNYGYTF. Here the CDR3 DNA reads TGTGCCAGCAGTTTAGGACAGAACTATGGCTACACCTTC.

The CDR3 nucleotides read TGTGCCAGCAGTTACTCAAGAGGAGTCTATGGCTACACCTTC. It yields the protein CASSYSRGVYGYTF. This chain joins TRBV6-5 and TRBJ1-2; no clear D gene. Germline CDR1 and CDR2: MNHEY and SVGAGI. The CDR3 is made up of 14 amino acids. Trimming pared 0 bases from V and 4 bases from J, leaving 9 bases between.

This clone has more than one count but fewer than ten. The chain joins TRBV13 to TRBJ1-6; 11 nucleotides line up with TRBD1. After removal of 5 bases from V and 9 bases from J, the junction contained 6 bases not matched to a gene. Germline CDR1 PRHDT, CDR2 FYEKMQ (reference sequence). The CDR3 consists of 15 residues. The CDR3 region has the DNA TGTGCCAGCAGCCCCGGGGACAGGGGGAGTTCACCCCTCCACTTT. Translation gives CASSPGDRGSSPLHF.

The J gene is TRBJ2-4, the V gene TRBV9, with D possibly called TRBD1 or TRBD2 (5 bases each). In germline, CDR1 is SGDLS, CDR2 YYNGEE. Trimming shortened V by 2 bases and J by 1 base, and 16 bases separated the two germline ends. The CDR3 consists of 17 residues. The CDR3 is CASSVETTEGAKNIQYF. For the CDR3, the DNA is TGTGCCAGCAGCGTGGAAACAACCGAGGGGGCCAAAAACATTCAGTACTTC.

The chain joins TRBV18 to TRBJ2-5, with 8 bases identical to TRBD1. Germline trimming cut 3 bases from V and 1 base from J; bases unmatched to any gene: 4. In germline, CDR1 is KGHSH, CDR2 LQKENI. CDR3 length equals 15 residues. The CDR3 protein is CASSPRTGSQETQYF. The CDR3 region has the DNA TGTGCCAGCTCACCTCGGACAGGGAGCCAAGAGACCCAGTACTTC.

A few counts support this clone. At one end, the junction sequence differs from germline, possibly due to a read error. This sample also contains other DNA sequences that code for the same CDR3. The chain links TRBV18 to TRBJ2-3; D is ambiguous. This CDR3 has 13 residues. In germline, CDR1 is KGHSH, CDR2 LQKENI. The CDR3 here is CASSPLDTDTQYF. CDR3 sequence (DNA): TGTGCCAGCTCCCCACTGGACACAGATACGCAGTATTTT.

This clone has a handful of counts. This chain links TRBV28 with TRBJ2-5; 7 positions match TRBD2. Germline V gene sequence: CDR1 MDHEN, CDR2 SYDVKM. V shed 7 bases, J shed 5 bases, and the junction held 7 bases outside the gene matches. The CDR3 is 13 amino acids. Here the CDR3 DNA reads TGTGCCAGCACCCCGGTGGGAGGGGAGACCCAGTACTTC. Protein: CASTPVGGETQYF.

The chain links TRBV18 to TRBJ2-7; the D is unclear. CDR1 and CDR2 from the germline V gene are KGHSH and LQKENI. The V end lost 6 bases, the J end lost 7 bases, and 19 bases lay between the germline ends. The CDR3 covers 14 residues. The CDR3 region is CASSPSSQEAEQYF. DNA for the CDR3: TGTGCCAGCTCCCCCTCGTCCCAGGAAGCAGAGCAGTACTTC.

The V and J genes are TRBV10-3 and TRBJ2-7, with a weak D call TRBD1 (6 bases). This CDR3 region has 16 residues. V was trimmed by 0 bases and J by 1 base, leaving 13 bases between them. From germline, CDR1 is ENHRY and CDR2 SYGVKD. CDR3 sequence reads: CAISESTGTMSYEQYF. For the CDR3, the DNA is TGTGCCATCAGTGAGTCTACGGGGACAATGTCCTACGAGCAGTACTTC.

The table lists this clone with a few counts. The chain couples TRBV2 to TRBJ2-1; no clear D. This CDR3 spans 14 amino acids. V was shortened by 7 bases and J by 5 bases, with 15 bases between the two germline ends. The germline CDR1 and CDR2 sequences are SNHLY and FYNNEI. CDR3 sequence: CASMRSGPNNEQFF. CDR3 DNA sequence: TGTGCCAGCATGAGGAGTGGGCCTAACAATGAGCAGTTCTTC.

This clone was counted between two and nine times. The gene calls are TRBV10-3 and TRBJ2-5, with D possibly being TRBD1 (6 bases). CDR1 ENHRY and CDR2 SYGVKD come from the germline V gene. Trimming cost V 11 bases and J 5 bases, with 18 bases left between them. The CDR3 spans 13 residues. In DNA, the CDR3 is TGTGCCGTCCGACAGGCCCAGGTGGAGACCCAGTACTTC. Encoded protein: CAVRQAQVETQYF.

This clone occurred a few times. A junction boundary mismatches the germline segment, possibly from a read error. This sequence joins TRBV15 and TRBJ1-4; a possible D gene is TRBD1 (5 bases). Germline V gene lookup returns CDR1 LNHNV and CDR2 YYDKDF (reference sequence). The CDR3 has 13 residues. CDR3 sequence reads: CASRWGTNEKLFF. The CDR3 bases are TGTGCCTCCAGGTGGGGGACTAATGAAAAACTGTTTTTT.

This chain connects TRBV12-5 to TRBJ2-1; either TRBD1 or TRBD2 may supply D (6 bases each). The CDR3 is 13 residues long. Between the trimmed V and J ends, which lost 7 bases and 8 bases, there was a span of 15 bases. Germline assignment: CDR1 LGHNT and CDR2 FRNRAP. Here the CDR3 DNA reads TGTGCTAGTGCGGGTGTGGGGGGCTATGAGCAGTTCTTC. Encoded protein: CASAGVGGYEQFF.

This clone was detected a few times. This chain connects TRBV6-1 to TRBJ2-3; 9 bases are a match to TRBD1. The trim removed 3 bases at V and 1 base at J, leaving 5 bases unmatched. Germline V gene sequence: CDR1 MNHNS, CDR2 SASEGT. CDR3 size: 16 residues. Here the CDR3 DNA reads TGTGCCAGCAGTGACAGGGACAGGGCGGGCACAGATACGCAGTATTTT. It encodes CASSDRDRAGTDTQYF.

This clone was observed a handful of times. The CDR3 DNA reads as TGTGCCAGCAGCTTGGAAGGGGGCCACTATGGCTACACCTTC. Translated: CASSLEGGHYGYTF. The gene calls are TRBV5-4 and TRBJ1-2, with 7 bases matching TRBD1. Germline V CDR1 and CDR2: SGHNT, YYREEE (reference sequence). This CDR3 region has 14 residues. The V segment lost 0 bases and the J segment 3 bases; nucleotides outside the gene matches: 2. Complete variable domain (other parts from reference TRBV5-4 and TRBJ1-2): ETGVTQSPTHLIKTRGQQVTLRCSSQSGHNTVSWYQQALGQGPQFIFQYYREEENGRGNFPPRFSGLQFPNYSSELNVNALELDDSALYLCASSLEGGHYGYTFGSGTRLTVV.

The chain couples TRBV12-5 to TRBJ1-2, with TRBD1 identical over 8 bases. Per the germline V gene, CDR1 is LGHNT and CDR2 is FRNRAP. The CDR3 length is 15 residues. With 7 bases clipped from V and 0 bases from J, the junction kept 7 bases outside the gene matches. The DNA for the CDR3 is TGTGCTAGTGAGCGACAGGGGCTTCCTAACTATGGCTACACCTTC. This translates into CASERQGLPNYGYTF.

A few counts support this clone. The chain joins TRBV7-9 to TRBJ2-2; D might be TRBD1 (6 bases). This CDR3 has 15 amino acids. V was shortened by 5 bases and J by 3 bases, with 13 bases between the two germline ends. Looked up from germline, CDR1 is SEHNR and CDR2 is FQNEAQ (reference sequence). This chain's CDR3 is CASSPERGYTGELFF. CDR3 sequence (DNA): TGTGCCAGCAGCCCCGAGAGGGGGTACACCGGGGAGCTGTTTTTT.